These 13 T cell receptor beta chains came from one sample sequenced in a study of T cell changes during pregnancy in multiple sclerosis. TCRdb's copy holds only in-frame clones and misses some; the assay was immunoSEQ multiplex PCR. The data show 50,000 or so clones, 85% to 95% seen once. Here the sequenced sample was CD4+ T cells from peripheral blood mononuclear cells, taken in the second trimester of pregnancy. These receptors were collected from a female donor with multiple sclerosis, enrolled in a pregnancy study.

This sequence joins TRBV4-3 and TRBJ2-1; TRBD2 agrees at 9 bases. The CDR3 runs 17 residues. V lost 1 base and J lost 6; bases outside the gene matches: 10. CDR1 and CDR2 from the germline V gene are LGHNA and YSLEER. This CDR3 reads CASSQAPNSGGRNEQFF. The CDR3 region has the DNA TGCGCCAGCAGCCAAGCCCCGAATAGCGGGGGTCGCAATGAGCAGTTCTTC.

This clone was seen only once. The chain is built from TRBV19 and TRBJ1-5; 7 nucleotides match TRBD1. V shed 7 bases and J 2 bases; nucleotides not matched to a gene: 2. Per the germline V gene, CDR1 is LNHDA and CDR2 is SQIVND (reference sequence). The CDR3 is 13 amino acids. CDR3 sequence: CASIGQGNQPQHF. The CDR3 coding sequence is TGTGCCAGTATTGGACAGGGCAATCAGCCCCAGCATTTT.

This chain links TRBV7-2 with TRBJ1-3; D may be TRBD1 (5 bases). The germline gives CDR1 SGHTA, CDR2 FQGNSA. This CDR3 has 15 amino acids. V was pared by 2 bases and J by 3 bases, with 11 bases between. CDR3 nucleotides: TGTGCCAGCAGCTTAATCAGGGCGTTTGGAAACACCATATATTTT. Translation gives CASSLIRAFGNTIYF.

The chain employs TRBV7-9 and TRBJ1-5, with 10 bases matching TRBD1. The CDR3 contains 16 residues. V shed 5 bases and J 1 base; nucleotides not matched to a gene: 5. Per germline, CDR1 SEHNR and CDR2 FQNEAQ (reference sequence). The CDR3 DNA reads TGTGCCAGCAGCCCTGGGACAGGGGTAAGCAATCAGCCCCAGCATTTT. It specifies CASSPGTGVSNQPQHF.

The gene calls are TRBV9 and TRBJ2-3; the D is unclear. The V end was cut by 0 bases, the J end by 2 bases, with 13 bases between. The CDR3 has 16 amino acids. CDR1 SGDLS and CDR2 YYNGEE come from the germline V gene. The CDR3 sequence: CASSVGSSYYTDTQYF. CDR3 DNA: TGTGCCAGCAGCGTAGGGTCTAGTTATTACACAGATACGCAGTATTTT.

This clone was observed a few times. The rearrangement uses TRBV6-5 and TRBJ1-3, with D unresolved. The CDR3 runs to 14 residues. V lost 2 bases, J lost 0 bases, and 5 bases lay in between. CDR1 and CDR2 from the germline V gene are MNHEY and SVGAGI. In DNA, the CDR3 is TGTGCCAGCAGTTACGCCAGCTCTGGAAACACCATATATTTT. Translation: CASSYASSGNTIYF.

This chain links TRBV6-1 with TRBJ2-5, with D unresolved. The CDR3 extends over 10 amino acids. The V and J ends lost 4 bases and 7 bases respectively, with 4 bases between them. Per germline, CDR1 MNHNS and CDR2 SASEGT. CDR3 nucleotide sequence: TGTGCCAGCAGTGCGAGGACCCAGTACTTC. This translates into CASSARTQYF.

The genes are TRBV2 and TRBJ2-4; 7 bases line up with TRBD1. The CDR3 extends over 11 amino acids. The germline V gene has CDR1 SNHLY and CDR2 FYNNEI. J was trimmed by 6 bases and V by 10 bases; bases with no gene match: 3. In DNA, the CDR3 is TGTGCCACTTACAGGGGAAACATTCAGTACTTC. As protein: CATYRGNIQYF. The full variable domain, completed using reference TRBV2 and TRBJ2-4, is EPEVTQTPSHQVTQMGQEVILRCVPISNHLYFYWYRQILGQKVEFLVSFYNNEISEKSEIFDDQFSVERPDGSNFTLKIRSTKLEDSAMYFCATYRGNIQYFGAGTRLSVL.

The chain links TRBV2 to TRBJ1-5; the D is unclear. The CDR3 has 13 residues. CDR1 SNHLY and CDR2 FYNNEI come from the germline V gene. Trimming removed 6 bases at V and 4 bases at J, with 10 bases between. The CDR3 DNA sequence: TGTGCCAGCAGCCCGACGGGAAATCAGCCCCAGCATTTT. Translated, it gives CASSPTGNQPQHF.

The chain joins TRBV9 to TRBJ1-2; D gene ambiguous. Trimming shortened V by 4 bases and J by 0 bases, and 10 bases separated the two germline ends. Germline V lookup: CDR1 SGDLS, CDR2 YYNGEE. The CDR3 is 14 amino acids. The CDR3 region is CASSPTPTNYGYTF. The CDR3 region has the DNA TGTGCCAGCAGCCCGACACCCACTAACTATGGCTACACCTTC.

The gene calls are TRBV7-2 and TRBJ2-7; unclear D gene. Trimming shortened V by 3 bases and J by 3 bases, and 6 bases separated the two germline ends. Germline CDR1 and CDR2: SGHTA and FQGNSA. CDR3 length equals 12 residues. CDR3 protein: CASSFLIYEQYF. For the CDR3, the DNA is TGTGCCAGCAGCTTCCTTATCTACGAGCAGTACTTC. Filled out from reference TRBV7-2 and TRBJ2-7, the complete variable domain reads GAGVSQSPSNKVTEKGKDVELRCDPISGHTALYWYRQSLGQGLEFLIYFQGNSAPDKSGLPSDRFSAERTGGSVSTLTIQRTQQEDSAVYLCASSFLIYEQYFGPGTRLTVT.

V and J are TRBV11-3 and TRBJ1-1; D remains ambiguous. The V gene's germline CDR1 is SGHNT and CDR2 YENEEA. This CDR3 spans 15 amino acids. With 0 bases removed from V and 0 bases from J, the gap between germline ends came to 8 bases. The CDR3 sequence is CASSLDGPMNTEAFF. The DNA of the CDR3 is TGTGCCAGCAGCTTAGATGGGCCAATGAACACTGAAGCTTTCTTT.

This clone was observed once. This chain links TRBV5-6 with TRBJ1-6; D call uncertain. V lost 0 bases to trimming and J lost 9 bases, with 10 bases between them. Germline CDR1 reads SGHDT; CDR2 reads YYEEEE. The CDR3 loop spans 14 amino acids. The CDR3 DNA reads TGTGCCAGCAGCTTGGGGTCTCTACGTTCACCCCTCCACTTT. Translation gives CASSLGSLRSPLHF.